The 20 T cell receptor beta chains given below trace back to one sample, sequenced in a study of early stage breast cancer tumors (dated 2017 in TCRdb). Library preparation was by the immunoSEQ multiplex PCR assay. TCRdb holds this immuneACCESS table with in-frame rearrangements only. Some clones are missing; in checked studies, unresolved V genes explain under half, and the rest has no known cause. Here the sample has some 72,000 clones; roughly three quarters occur a single time. The ten largest clones take up roughly 3.5% of the sample. The sequenced material came from blood. These receptors were collected from a person aged 55 to 69 with breast cancer.

V is TRBV2 and J is TRBJ2-5; no reliable D call. Trimming took off 6 bases at V and 2 bases at J, with 7 bases between the two ends. The CDR3 has 12 amino acids. Per germline, CDR1 SNHLY and CDR2 FYNNEI. The CDR3 here is CASRRSQETQYF. In nucleotides, the CDR3 is TGTGCCAGCAGAAGGAGTCAAGAGACCCAGTACTTC.

This chain uses TRBV5-1 with TRBJ2-3, with D possibly being TRBD2 (5 bases). The CDR3 loop spans 14 amino acids. CDR1 SGHRS and CDR2 YFSETQ come from the germline V gene. With 1 base removed from V and 5 bases from J, the gap between germline ends came to 11 bases. The CDR3 is CASSLSGSGDTQYF. CDR3 nucleotide sequence: TGCGCCAGCAGCTTGTCGGGGTCAGGAGATACGCAGTATTTT.

The chain links TRBV7-2 to TRBJ2-7; D may be TRBD2 (6 bases). Germline V gene data show CDR1 as SGHTA and CDR2 as FQGNSA. CDR3 size: 14 residues. V gave up 4 bases and J gave up 4 bases, with 14 bases separating them. The CDR3 DNA is TGTGCCAGCAGCTATAAACCGGGAGCGTACGAGCAGTACTTC. The encoded protein is CASSYKPGAYEQYF.

The CDR3 bases are TGTGCCAGTAGTTGGGGCCCAAACACTGAAGCTTTCTTT. Translated, it gives CASSWGPNTEAFF. The chain links TRBV19 to TRBJ1-1; tentative D call: TRBD1 (5 bases). This CDR3 is built from 13 residues. From germline, CDR1 is LNHDA and CDR2 SQIVND (reference sequence). V gave up 5 bases and J gave up 2 bases, with 9 bases separating them. The entire variable domain, with the rest obtained from reference TRBV19 and TRBJ1-1, is as follows: DGGITQSPKYLFRKEGQNVTLSCEQNLNHDAMYWYRQDPGQGLRLIYYSQIVNDFQKGDIAEGYSVSREKKESFPLTVTSAQKNPTAFYLCASSWGPNTEAFFGQGTRLTVV.

The DNA of the CDR3 is TGTGCCAGCAGTTTACGTGATACGCAGTATTTT. Translated: CASSLRDTQYF. The J gene is TRBJ2-3, the V gene TRBV27; D not resolved. The germline V gene encodes CDR1 MNHEY and CDR2 SMNVEV (reference sequence). This CDR3 spans 11 amino acids. Trimming removed 2 bases from V and 6 bases from J, with 3 bases in between.

This chain uses TRBV28 with TRBJ2-7; TRBD2 is a possible D gene (5 bases). V was shortened by 1 base and J by 3 bases, with 10 bases between the two germline ends. The CDR3 length is 14 residues. Per the germline V gene, CDR1 is MDHEN and CDR2 is SYDVKM. In DNA, the CDR3 is TGTGCCAGCAGTTTATCTCCGGGAAGCTACGAGCAGTACTTC. This encodes CASSLSPGSYEQYF.

The V call is TRBV28, the J call TRBJ1-2; no clear D gene. Trimming removed 7 bases at V and 7 bases at J, with 13 bases between. Germline CDR1 and CDR2: MDHEN and SYDVKM. CDR3 size: 12 residues. The CDR3, as DNA: TGTGCCAGCACCCGAGAGGACCGTGGCTACACCTTC. Translation: CASTREDRGYTF.

This chain joins TRBV2 and TRBJ1-1, with 10 bases matching TRBD1. Losses at the gene ends were 5 bases for V and 4 bases for J; bases not matched to a gene: 1. Germline V gene lookup returns CDR1 SNHLY and CDR2 FYNNEI. There are 13 residues in the CDR3. This CDR3 reads CASSRQGATEAFF. The CDR3, as DNA: TGTGCCAGCAGTCGACAGGGGGCCACTGAAGCTTTCTTT. Filled out from reference TRBV2 and TRBJ1-1, the complete variable domain reads EPEVTQTPSHQVTQMGQEVILRCVPISNHLYFYWYRQILGQKVEFLVSFYNNEISEKSEIFDDQFSVERPDGSNFTLKIRSTKLEDSAMYFCASSRQGATEAFFGQGTRLTVV.

The chain joins TRBV6-1 to TRBJ1-1; no clear D gene. This CDR3 has 13 amino acids. V lost 5 bases and J lost 10, with 17 bases in between. Germline V gives CDR1 MNHNS, CDR2 SASEGT. The CDR3 loop is CASSSDFSLGAFF. The CDR3 DNA follows: TGTGCCAGCAGTTCGGATTTCTCTTTGGGAGCTTTCTTT.

In this sample, this clone turned up a few times. J is TRBJ1-6 and V is TRBV4-2; D is undetermined. The germline CDR1 and CDR2 sequences are LGHNA and YNFKEQ. This CDR3 is 16 amino acids long. Trimming shortened V by 3 bases and J by 7 bases, and 16 bases separated the two germline ends. The CDR3 protein is CASSQRGETGNSPLHF. As DNA, the CDR3 is TGTGCCAGCAGCCAGCGAGGAGAGACGGGGAATTCACCCCTCCACTTT.

The gene calls are TRBV9 and TRBJ1-5; no firm D call. V lost 0 bases and J 4 bases, leaving 8 bases between the germline ends. Germline V CDR1 and CDR2: SGDLS, YYNGEE. The CDR3 consists of 14 residues. CDR3 coding DNA: TGTGCCAGCAGCGTAGAGGGAAGTAATCAGCCCCAGCATTTT. Translating gives CASSVEGSNQPQHF.

In this sample, this clone turned up a few times. The V call is TRBV2, the J call TRBJ2-3; 15 nucleotides align to TRBD2. This CDR3 is built from 16 residues. Germline V gene lookup returns CDR1 SNHLY and CDR2 FYNNEI. J gave up 6 bases and V 5 bases, and 6 bases lay outside the gene matches. CDR3 in amino acids: CASSTRTSGGADTQYF. CDR3 nucleotides: TGTGCCAGCAGTACGCGGACTAGCGGGGGGGCGGATACGCAGTATTTT.

The chain has TRBV28 and TRBJ2-1; D gene ambiguous. The CDR3 covers 12 residues. V was trimmed by 3 bases and J by 9 bases, leaving 9 bases between them. Germline V lookup: CDR1 MDHEN, CDR2 SYDVKM. In DNA, the CDR3 is TGTGCCAGCAGTTTTTGGGATCGTGAGCAGTTCTTC. Protein: CASSFWDREQFF.

V gene TRBV5-5 combines with J gene TRBJ1-4, with TRBD1 identical over 7 bases. The CDR3 is made up of 15 amino acids. V shed 2 bases and J 3 bases; nucleotides not matched to a gene: 4. Per the germline V gene, CDR1 is SGHKS and CDR2 is YYEKEE (reference sequence). The CDR3 nucleotides read TGTGCCAGCAGCTTTGGTAGGGGGCCTAATGAAAAACTGTTTTTT. Its translation: CASSFGRGPNEKLFF. Using reference TRBV5-5 and TRBJ1-4 for the parts outside the CDR3, the full variable domain is DAGVTQSPTHLIKTRGQQVTLRCSPISGHKSVSWYQQVLGQGPQFIFQYYEKEERGRGNFPDRFSARQFPNYSSELNVNALLLGDSALYLCASSFGRGPNEKLFFGSGTQLSVL.

This clone was seen a handful of times. The chain employs TRBV18 and TRBJ1-5; the D is unclear. Between the trimmed V and J ends, which lost 4 bases and 3 bases, there was a span of 7 bases. This CDR3 is 13 amino acids long. Per the germline V gene, CDR1 is KGHSH and CDR2 is LQKENI. The CDR3 DNA reads TGTGCCAGCTCACGGGATTTCAATCAGCCCCAGCATTTT. Translated, it gives CASSRDFNQPQHF.

The chain has TRBV5-4 and TRBJ2-1; 11 nucleotides line up with TRBD2. Germline V lookup: CDR1 SGHNT, CDR2 YYREEE (reference sequence). The V gene end was trimmed by 3 bases and the J gene end by 2 bases; junction bases not matched to a gene: 1. The CDR3 totals 15 residues. This CDR3 reads CASSSGLAAYNEQFF. CDR3 nucleotide sequence: TGTGCCAGCAGCTCGGGACTAGCGGCCTACAATGAGCAGTTCTTC.

The chain carries TRBV7-2 and TRBJ2-1; D call uncertain. V was cut by 4 bases and J by 12 bases, with 13 bases left in between. The CDR3 is made up of 12 amino acids. Looked up from germline, CDR1 is SGHTA and CDR2 is FQGNSA. CDR3 bases: TGTGCCAGCAGCTCCCTTGGGTCCCCGCAGTTCTTC. Its translation: CASSSLGSPQFF.

This chain uses TRBV30 with TRBJ1-1, with 7 bases identical to TRBD1. This CDR3 contains 14 residues. V lost 3 bases, J lost 1 base, and 5 bases stayed unmatched. Germline V lookup: CDR1 GTSNPN, CDR2 SVGIG (reference sequence). CDR3 protein: CAWRSTGRNTEAFF. In DNA, the CDR3 is TGTGCCTGGAGGTCGACAGGGCGGAACACTGAAGCTTTCTTT.

This clone is a singleton in its sample. V gene TRBV30 combines with J gene TRBJ1-1; D unclear. The germline V gene has CDR1 GTSNPN and CDR2 SVGIG (reference sequence). Between the trimmed V and J ends, which lost 1 base and 10 bases, there was a span of 19 bases. CDR3 length equals 14 residues. The CDR3 spells CAWSDIGRASGAFF. DNA for the CDR3: TGTGCCTGGAGTGATATAGGGCGAGCCTCTGGAGCTTTCTTT. The complete variable domain, with remaining parts taken from reference TRBV30 and TRBJ1-1, reads SQTIHQWPATLVQPVGSPLSLECTVEGTSNPNLYWYRQAAGRGLQLLFYSVGIGQISSEVPQNLSASRPQDRQFILSSKKLLLSDSGFYLCAWSDIGRASGAFFGQGTRLTVV.

Details on this clone: Other DNA sequences in this sample translate to the same CDR3. The CDR3 nucleotides read TGTGCCAGCAGCCCCGGGACCGCGAACACCGGGGAGCTGTTTTTT. The encoded protein is CASSPGTANTGELFF. The chain combines TRBV11-2 with TRBJ2-2, with D possibly called TRBD1 or TRBD2 (5 bases each). Trimming stripped 5 bases from V and 0 bases from J, with 10 bases between. This CDR3 region has 15 residues. CDR1 is SGHAT and CDR2 is FQNNGV in the germline V gene. The complete variable domain, with remaining parts taken from reference TRBV11-2 and TRBJ2-2, reads EAGVAQSPRYKIIEKRQSVAFWCNPISGHATLYWYQQILGQGPKLLIQFQNNGVVDDSQLPKDRFSAERLKGVDSTLKIQPAKLEDSAVYLCASSPGTANTGELFFGEGSRLTVL.